Listed below are T cell receptor beta chains from one sample, sequenced in a study of T cells in localized non-small cell lung cancer. The data were produced by immunoSEQ multiplex PCR, yet TCRdb's version contains in-frame clones alone and is incomplete. The sample shows 53,000 or so clones, approximately 89% of them seen only once. This specimen consisted of peripheral blood, obtained before any cancer treatment. Every receptor here comes from a man aged 35 to 69 with stage I lung adenocarcinoma. CDR3s include the opening cysteine and the closing phenylalanine or tryptophan. Each record gives: V gene, D gene, CDR3 length, clone size, J gene, CDR3 protein, CDR3 DNA. A D gene is named only where the DNA matches it firmly. Size values are once, few and many counts, or a class for expanded clones, and some rows have none.

v_call: TRBV28
d_call: TRBD1
cdr3_length: 14
clone_size: -
j_call: TRBJ1-2
cdr3_aa: CASSLGAGGYGYTF
cdr3_nt: TGTGCCAGCAGTTTAGGGGCAGGGGGCTATGGCTACACCTTC

v_call: TRBV11-1
d_call: TRBD1
cdr3_length: 16
clone_size: -
j_call: TRBJ2-7
cdr3_aa: CASSLRPGQGDDEQYF
cdr3_nt: TGTGCCAGCAGCTTAAGGCCGGGACAGGGGGACGACGAGCAGTACTTC

v_call: TRBV4-1
d_call: TRBD1
cdr3_length: 15
clone_size: -
j_call: TRBJ2-7
cdr3_aa: CASSQQPGQPYEQYF
cdr3_nt: TGCGCCAGCAGCCAACAGCCGGGACAGCCCTACGAGCAGTACTTC

v_call: TRBV11-2
d_call: TRBD2
cdr3_length: 15
clone_size: -
j_call: TRBJ2-1
cdr3_aa: CASSGATSGYNEQFF
cdr3_nt: TGTGCCAGCTCGGGGGCGACTAGCGGTTACAATGAGCAGTTCTTC

v_call: TRBV7-9
d_call: -
cdr3_length: 13
clone_size: -
j_call: TRBJ1-2
cdr3_aa: CASSRPSDYGYTF
cdr3_nt: TGTGCCAGCAGCCGACCGTCCGATTATGGCTACACCTTC

v_call: TRBV9
d_call: -
cdr3_length: 13
clone_size: -
j_call: TRBJ2-4
cdr3_aa: CASSVGGEDIQYF
cdr3_nt: TGTGCCAGCAGCGTCGGGGGAGAGGACATTCAGTACTTC

v_call: TRBV4-1
d_call: TRBD2
cdr3_length: 15
clone_size: -
j_call: TRBJ2-1
cdr3_aa: CASSQAVAGALEQFF
cdr3_nt: TGCGCCAGCAGCCAAGCCGTAGCGGGAGCGCTTGAGCAGTTCTTC

v_call: TRBV28
d_call: -
cdr3_length: 14
clone_size: few
j_call: TRBJ1-3
cdr3_aa: CASRTRGRGNTIYF
cdr3_nt: TGTGCCAGCAGAACCAGAGGGAGAGGAAACACCATATATTTT

v_call: TRBV29-1
d_call: -
cdr3_length: 14
clone_size: -
j_call: TRBJ2-7
cdr3_aa: CSVRYPGQTHEQYF
cdr3_nt: TGCAGCGTTCGCTACCCGGGCCAGACCCACGAGCAGTACTTC

v_call: TRBV4-3
d_call: -
cdr3_length: 15
clone_size: -
j_call: TRBJ2-1
cdr3_aa: CASSQVGGGHNEQFF
cdr3_nt: TGCGCCAGCAGCCAAGTTGGTGGCGGTCACAATGAGCAGTTCTTC

v_call: TRBV4-1
d_call: -
cdr3_length: 17
clone_size: -
j_call: TRBJ2-3
cdr3_aa: CASSQDPAGALTDTQYF
cdr3_nt: TGCGCCAGCAGCCAAGACCCGGCGGGTGCCCTCACAGATACGCAGTATTTT

v_call: TRBV10-2
d_call: -
cdr3_length: 13
clone_size: -
j_call: TRBJ1-4
cdr3_aa: CASRGGVNEKLFF
cdr3_nt: TGCGCCAGCAGAGGAGGGGTTAATGAAAAACTGTTTTTT

v_call: TRBV7-8
d_call: TRBD2
cdr3_length: 17
clone_size: -
j_call: TRBJ2-1
cdr3_aa: CASSLSPGGSSYNEQFF
cdr3_nt: TGTGCCAGCAGCTTAAGTCCTGGCGGGAGCTCCTACAATGAGCAGTTCTTC

v_call: TRBV11-2
d_call: TRBD1
cdr3_length: 17
clone_size: -
j_call: TRBJ2-5
cdr3_aa: CASSSNLQGAGEETQYF
cdr3_nt: TGTGCCAGCAGTTCCAACTTACAGGGGGCTGGGGAAGAGACCCAGTACTTC

v_call: TRBV5-5
d_call: -
cdr3_length: 14
clone_size: -
j_call: TRBJ1-5
cdr3_aa: CASSWGQGNQPQHF
cdr3_nt: TGTGCCAGCAGCTGGGGGCAGGGCAATCAGCCCCAGCATTTT

v_call: TRBV13
d_call: -
cdr3_length: 13
clone_size: once
j_call: TRBJ1-1
cdr3_aa: CASFLKTVSEAFF
cdr3_nt: TGTGCCAGCTTTTTGAAGACAGTTTCTGAAGCTTTCTTT

v_call: TRBV9
d_call: -
cdr3_length: 11
clone_size: -
j_call: TRBJ1-2
cdr3_aa: CASQGFHGYTF
cdr3_nt: TGTGCCAGCCAGGGTTTTCACGGCTACACCTTC

v_call: TRBV7-6
d_call: TRBD2
cdr3_length: 16
clone_size: -
j_call: TRBJ2-3
cdr3_aa: CASRKISGRASDTQYF
cdr3_nt: TGTGCCAGCAGAAAAATCAGCGGGAGGGCCTCAGATACGCAGTATTTT

v_call: TRBV12-1
d_call: -
cdr3_length: 14
clone_size: -
j_call: TRBJ2-1
cdr3_aa: CASSPRTGWDEQFF
cdr3_nt: TGTGCCAGCAGCCCTAGGACAGGGTGGGATGAGCAGTTCTTC

v_call: TRBV6-5
d_call: TRBD2
cdr3_length: 15
clone_size: -
j_call: TRBJ2-7
cdr3_aa: CASSYATSGSYEQYF
cdr3_nt: TGTGCCAGCAGTTACGCGACTAGCGGCTCCTACGAGCAGTACTTC

v_call: TRBV4-1
d_call: -
cdr3_length: 17
clone_size: -
j_call: TRBJ1-2
cdr3_aa: CASSQGPPGILRYGYTF
cdr3_nt: TGCGCCAGCAGCCAAGGCCCGCCAGGTATCCTCCGGTATGGCTACACCTTC

v_call: TRBV20-1
d_call: -
cdr3_length: 11
clone_size: -
j_call: TRBJ2-7
cdr3_aa: CSARDAYEQYF
cdr3_nt: TGCAGTGCTAGAGATGCCTACGAGCAGTACTTC

v_call: TRBV19
d_call: -
cdr3_length: 15
clone_size: -
j_call: TRBJ1-2
cdr3_aa: CASFPSLTVSYGYTF
cdr3_nt: TGTGCCAGTTTTCCCTCCTTAACCGTATCCTATGGCTACACCTTC

v_call: TRBV28
d_call: -
cdr3_length: 13
clone_size: -
j_call: TRBJ2-7
cdr3_aa: CASSANDNYEQYF
cdr3_nt: TGTGCCAGCAGTGCGAATGACAACTACGAGCAGTACTTC

v_call: TRBV10-3
d_call: TRBD1
cdr3_length: 13
clone_size: -
j_call: TRBJ1-2
cdr3_aa: CAIGETGENGYTF
cdr3_nt: TGTGCCATCGGCGAAACAGGGGAAAATGGCTACACCTTC

v_call: TRBV11-3
d_call: -
cdr3_length: 12
clone_size: -
j_call: TRBJ2-5
cdr3_aa: CASSLQEETQYF
cdr3_nt: TGTGCCAGCAGCCTCCAGGAAGAGACCCAGTACTTC

v_call: TRBV28
d_call: TRBD1
cdr3_length: 16
clone_size: -
j_call: TRBJ1-3
cdr3_aa: CASSIPGQSSGNTIYF
cdr3_nt: TGTGCCAGCAGTATTCCGGGACAGAGCTCTGGAAACACCATATATTTT

v_call: TRBV7-2
d_call: -
cdr3_length: 12
clone_size: -
j_call: TRBJ2-7
cdr3_aa: CASSLAGGEQYF
cdr3_nt: TGTGCCAGCAGCTTAGCAGGGGGCGAGCAGTACTTC

v_call: TRBV6-1
d_call: TRBD2
cdr3_length: 15
clone_size: -
j_call: TRBJ2-1
cdr3_aa: CASSEEAGAFNEQFF
cdr3_nt: TGTGCCAGCAGTGAAGAGGCGGGAGCTTTCAATGAGCAGTTCTTC